This TCR beta chain was captured by sequencing in a study of OX40 agonist ivuxolimab in advanced cancers. Clones were sequenced by immunoSEQ multiplex PCR, and TCRdb holds only the in-frame ones, with some missing. The sample lists 90,000 to 150,000 clones; 85% to 90% were seen once. In its sample, this clone was seen once. Trimming stripped 6 bases from V and 1 base from J, with 8 bases between. This CDR3 has 13 amino acids. Germline V gives CDR1 MNHNS, CDR2 SASEGT. The sample in question was CD4+ or CD8+ T cells sorted from blood, obtained in a trial of the OX40 agonist ivuxolimab. The V and J genes are TRBV6-1 and TRBJ2-3, with a possible D match to TRBD1 (6 bases). This clonotype originated in an adult with an advanced solid tumor such as melanoma, head and neck, liver or kidney cancer. Here the CDR3 DNA reads TGTGCCAGCAGACGACAGGGCACAGATACGCAGTATTTT. Protein sequence: CASRRQGTDTQYF.